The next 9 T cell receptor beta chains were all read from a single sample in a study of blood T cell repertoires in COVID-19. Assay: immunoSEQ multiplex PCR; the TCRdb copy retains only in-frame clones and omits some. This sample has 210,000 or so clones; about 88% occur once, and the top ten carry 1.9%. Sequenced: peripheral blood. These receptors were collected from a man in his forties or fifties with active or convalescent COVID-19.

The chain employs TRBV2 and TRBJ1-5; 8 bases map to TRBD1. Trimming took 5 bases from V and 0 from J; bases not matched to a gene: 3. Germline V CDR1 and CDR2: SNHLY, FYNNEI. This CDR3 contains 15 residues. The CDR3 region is CASSRDRNSNQPQHF. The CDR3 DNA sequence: TGTGCCAGCAGTAGGGACAGGAATAGCAATCAGCCCCAGCATTTT.

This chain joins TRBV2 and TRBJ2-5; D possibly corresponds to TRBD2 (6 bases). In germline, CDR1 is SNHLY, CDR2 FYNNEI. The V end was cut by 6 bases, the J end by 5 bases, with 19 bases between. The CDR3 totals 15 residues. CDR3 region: CASSPEGVLGETQYF. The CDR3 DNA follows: TGTGCCAGCAGCCCGGAGGGAGTCCTAGGGGAGACCCAGTACTTC.

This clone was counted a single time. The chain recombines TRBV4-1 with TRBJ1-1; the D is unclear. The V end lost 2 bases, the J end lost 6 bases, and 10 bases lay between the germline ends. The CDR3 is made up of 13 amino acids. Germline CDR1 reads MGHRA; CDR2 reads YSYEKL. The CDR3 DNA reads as TGCGCCAGCAGCCAACCGAGAGGCTCTGAAGCTTTCTTT. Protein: CASSQPRGSEAFF.

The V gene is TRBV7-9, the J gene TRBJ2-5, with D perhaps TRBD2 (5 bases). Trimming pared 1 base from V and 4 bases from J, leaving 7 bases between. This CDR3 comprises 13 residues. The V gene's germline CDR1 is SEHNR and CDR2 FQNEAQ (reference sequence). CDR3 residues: CASSLVGVETQYF. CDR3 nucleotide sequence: TGTGCCAGCAGCTTAGTCGGGGTAGAGACCCAGTACTTC.

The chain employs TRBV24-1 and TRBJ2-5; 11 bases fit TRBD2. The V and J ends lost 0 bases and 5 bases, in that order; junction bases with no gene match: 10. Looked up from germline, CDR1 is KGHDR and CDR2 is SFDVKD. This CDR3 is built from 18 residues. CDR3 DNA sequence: TGTGCCACCAGTGATTTGATGTCGCTAGCGGGGGGCCGGGAGACCCAGTACTTC. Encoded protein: CATSDLMSLAGGRETQYF.

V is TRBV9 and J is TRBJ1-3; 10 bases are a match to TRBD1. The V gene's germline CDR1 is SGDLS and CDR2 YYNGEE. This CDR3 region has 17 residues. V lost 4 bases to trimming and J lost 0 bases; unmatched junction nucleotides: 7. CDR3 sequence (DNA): TGTGCCAGCAGCCATCCGGGACAGGGGAGCTCTGGAAACACCATATATTTT. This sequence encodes CASSHPGQGSSGNTIYF.

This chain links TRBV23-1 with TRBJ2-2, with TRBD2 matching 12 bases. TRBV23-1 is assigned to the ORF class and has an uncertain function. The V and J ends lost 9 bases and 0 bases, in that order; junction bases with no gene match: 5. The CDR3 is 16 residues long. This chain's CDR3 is CARRLAGEPNTGELFF. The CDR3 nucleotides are TGCGCCAGAAGACTAGCGGGGGAACCGAACACCGGGGAGCTGTTTTTT.

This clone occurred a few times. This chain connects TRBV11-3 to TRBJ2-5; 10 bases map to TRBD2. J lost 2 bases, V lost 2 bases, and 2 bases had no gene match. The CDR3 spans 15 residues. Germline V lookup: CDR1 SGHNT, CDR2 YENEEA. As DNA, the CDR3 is TGTGCCAGCAGCTTAACTAGCGGGGCACAAGAGACCCAGTACTTC. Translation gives CASSLTSGAQETQYF. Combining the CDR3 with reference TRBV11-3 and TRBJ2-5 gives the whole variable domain EAGVVQSPRYKIIEKKQPVAFWCNPISGHNTLYWYLQNLGQGPELLIRYENEEAVDDSQLPKDRFSAERLKGVDSTLKIQPAELGDSAVYLCASSLTSGAQETQYFGPGTRLLVL.

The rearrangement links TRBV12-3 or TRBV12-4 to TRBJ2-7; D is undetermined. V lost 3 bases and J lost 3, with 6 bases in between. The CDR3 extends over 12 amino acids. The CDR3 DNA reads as TGTGCCAGCAGTTTGAGAGGCTACGAGCAGTACTTC. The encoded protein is CASSLRGYEQYF.